This T cell receptor beta chain was retrieved from a study of T-cell reconstitution after alpha-beta-depleted transplantation in children. The length of the CDR3 is 16 residues. J gave up 4 bases and V 5 bases, and 7 bases lay outside the gene matches. Library preparation (for TCRbeta) was performed with unique molecular identifiers. MiXCR, run by TCRdb on the PCR reads, gives a single entry per CDR3 protein. Here the sample spans around 400,000 distinct CDR3 sequences, approximately 11% being singletons. In this sample, this clonotype turned up a few times. The clonotype was recovered from a human donor who donated a stem cell graft to a child with acute myeloid leukemia. This sequence joins TRBV12-3 or TRBV12-4 and TRBJ2-7, with 14 bases lining up with TRBD2. This specimen was PBMCs from the stem cell graft donor, taken from the stem cell graft. CDR3 nucleotides: TGTGCCAGCAGTCCGGGACTAGCGGGAGAAGGGTACGAGCAGTACTTC. Its protein product is CASSPGLAGEGYEQYF.